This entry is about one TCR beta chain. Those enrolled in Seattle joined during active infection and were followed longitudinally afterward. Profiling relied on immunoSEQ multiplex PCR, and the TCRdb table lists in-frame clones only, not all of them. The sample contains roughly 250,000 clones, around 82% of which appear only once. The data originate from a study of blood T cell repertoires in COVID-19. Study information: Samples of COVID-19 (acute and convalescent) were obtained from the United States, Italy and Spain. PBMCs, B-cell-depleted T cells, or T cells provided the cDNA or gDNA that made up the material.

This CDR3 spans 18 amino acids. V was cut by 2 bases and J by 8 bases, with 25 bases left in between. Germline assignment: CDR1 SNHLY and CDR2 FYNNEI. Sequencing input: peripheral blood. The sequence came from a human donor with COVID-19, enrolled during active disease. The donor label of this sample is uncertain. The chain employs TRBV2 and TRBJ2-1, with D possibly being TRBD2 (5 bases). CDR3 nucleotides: TGTGCCAGCAGTGAATGGGGTAGTAGCGCTACACCTTACGATGAGCAGTTCTTC. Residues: CASSEWGSSATPYDEQFF. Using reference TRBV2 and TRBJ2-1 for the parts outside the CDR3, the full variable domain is EPEVTQTPSHQVTQMGQEVILRCVPISNHLYFYWYRQILGQKVEFLVSFYNNEISEKSEIFDDQFSVERPDGSNFTLKIRSTKLEDSAMYFCASSEWGSSATPYDEQFFGPGTRLTVL.